This T cell receptor beta chain was sequenced for a study of T cell repertoires in Merkel cell carcinoma (dated by TCRdb to the late 2010s). Regarding the research as a whole: The study excluded patients who had received intralesional immunotherapy or systemic immune checkpoint blockade before the biopsy. MCPyV-specific clonotypes were first defined by tetramer sorting, cloning and paired TCR sequencing of expanded tumor-infiltrating lymphocytes. Inclusion required a diagnosis of MCPyV-positive Merkel cell carcinoma and successful in vitro expansion of tumor-infiltrating lymphocytes. Study-wide findings and limitations: Normal tissue biopsies were not studied.

This clone came up a few times. Its antigen remains undetermined. Base qualities are not recorded, but no much larger clone differs from it by a single base. Trimming takes 0 bases off V and 2 bases off J; junction bases not matched to a gene: 7. The CDR3 runs 16 amino acids, cysteine and phenylalanine included. Only the CDR3 DNA stays, 48 bases, in frame from base 1. CDR1 and CDR2 (SGDLS, YYNGEE) derive from the germline V gene. Biopsy-confirmed MCPyV-positive Merkel cell carcinoma was present in the study subjects, and positive serum antibodies to T-antigen were found in every subject. Genomic DNA was extracted from over 5 adjacent 10-micron frozen tumor sections without cell sorting or culture. Roughly 5 x 5 x 5 mm of tumor biopsy tissue was frozen in optimal cutting temperature compound. In the frozen biopsy, scout sections stained with hematoxylin and eosin confirmed abundant Merkel cell carcinoma and infiltrating cells.

The immunoSEQ assay was used for TRB CDR3 sequencing and data processing of tumor genomic DNA. TCRdb obtained this table from immuneACCESS and retained in-frame rearrangements with V and J assigned. These tables miss some clones; where compared with another copy, unresolved V genes account for less than half of the shortfall, and the remainder is unexplained. This sample has roughly 14,000 clones in its table, and around four fifths of those were observed once. Jointly, the top ten make up approximately 17% of the sample. This receptor chain uses TRBV9 and TRBJ1-1, and 7 junction bases match TRBD1. The sequenced material came from tumor tissue. The source is an adult with Merkel cell carcinoma. In nucleotide form, the sequence is TGTGCCAGCAGCGTAGAGGCAGGGGGTTTTAACACTGAAGCTTTCTTT. Its protein is CASSVEAGGFNTEAFF.